Presented here are 27 T cell receptor beta chains from one specimen sequenced in a study of blood T cell repertoires in COVID-19. TCRdb keeps only in-frame clones here, not all; method: immunoSEQ multiplex PCR. This sample yields over 200,000 clones, of which 87% are seen a single time; about a tenth belongs to the top ten. Material: PBMCs or T cells enriched from blood (not recorded which). These receptors came from a man aged 18 to 29 with acute COVID-19.

The chain has TRBV9 and TRBJ2-5, with TRBD2 matching over 7 bases. Per germline, CDR1 SGDLS and CDR2 YYNGEE. V gave up 5 bases and J gave up 4 bases; unmatched junction bases: 8. The CDR3 covers 14 residues. The CDR3 DNA is TGTGCCAGCAGTGGGGGGGGTTCGGGAGAGACCCAGTACTTC. This gives the protein CASSGGGSGETQYF.

This chain connects TRBV7-2 to TRBJ2-1; 9 positions match TRBD2. There are 18 residues in the CDR3. Germline V gene data show CDR1 as SGHTA and CDR2 as FQGNSA. J gave up 2 bases and V 4 bases, and 12 bases lay outside the gene matches. The CDR3 coding sequence is TGTGCCAGCAGCTCAGGACTCGGACTAGCGTATGCCTACAATGAGCAGTTCTTC. Translated: CASSSGLGLAYAYNEQFF.

V gene TRBV6-5 combines with J gene TRBJ1-1; 8 bases fit TRBD1. The trim removed 7 bases at V and 0 bases at J, leaving 7 bases unmatched. The CDR3 totals 15 residues. CDR1 is MNHEY, CDR2 SVGAGI, per germline. The CDR3, as DNA: TGTGCCAGCAAGGAGACAGGGGCTTTGAACACTGAAGCTTTCTTT. Translated: CASKETGALNTEAFF.

The chain combines TRBV5-6 with TRBJ2-7, with no clear D. Trimming left V 2 bases short and J 1 base short, with 10 bases between. The CDR3 is 14 residues long. CDR1 is SGHDT and CDR2 is YYEEEE in the germline V gene. The CDR3 is CASSFVSPSYEQYF. CDR3 DNA: TGTGCCAGCAGCTTCGTCTCTCCTTCCTACGAGCAGTACTTC.

The J gene is TRBJ2-1, the V gene TRBV6-6, with D hard to call. Germline V gives CDR1 MNHNY, CDR2 SVGAGI (reference sequence). Trimming took 5 bases from V and 4 from J, leaving 12 bases between them. This CDR3 contains 14 residues. Here the CDR3 reads CASSTAERYNEQFF. The CDR3 DNA reads TGTGCCAGCAGTACCGCCGAGCGTTACAATGAGCAGTTCTTC.

The chain is built from TRBV4-1 and TRBJ2-7; possible D gene TRBD2, 5 bases. Germline loops: CDR1 MGHRA, CDR2 YSYEKL. The CDR3 is 13 amino acids. Trimming cost V 1 base and J 3 bases, with 7 bases left between them. CDR3 sequence: CASSQASSYEQYF. The CDR3 DNA is TGCGCCAGCAGCCAAGCTAGCAGCTACGAGCAGTACTTC.

The V and J genes are TRBV11-3 and TRBJ1-1, with 8 bases aligning to TRBD1. The CDR3 consists of 16 residues. The germline V gene has CDR1 SGHNT and CDR2 YENEEA. J gave up 2 bases and V 1 base, and 6 bases lay outside the gene matches. This CDR3 reads CASSLAAGGLNTEAFF. The DNA for the CDR3 is TGTGCCAGCAGCTTAGCGGCAGGGGGCCTTAACACTGAAGCTTTCTTT.

The chain couples TRBV29-1 to TRBJ2-1; the D gene is possibly TRBD2 (6 bases). This CDR3 region has 12 residues. Germline CDR1 is SQVTM and CDR2 is ANQGSEA. V gave up 5 bases and J gave up 7 bases, with 12 bases separating them. CDR3: CSVKRDWNEQFF. The DNA for the CDR3 is TGCAGCGTTAAAAGGGACTGGAATGAGCAGTTCTTC.

The rearrangement uses TRBV30 and TRBJ2-2; D might be TRBD1 (5 bases). Germline V lookup: CDR1 GTSNPN, CDR2 SVGIG (reference sequence). The V end was cut by 0 bases, the J end by 6 bases, with 8 bases between. The CDR3 has 13 amino acids. As DNA, the CDR3 is TGTGCCTGGAGTGTACAGGCGGCCGGGGAGCTGTTTTTT. Residues: CAWSVQAAGELFF. The full variable domain, with the rest looked up from reference TRBV30 and TRBJ2-2, is SQTIHQWPATLVQPVGSPLSLECTVEGTSNPNLYWYRQAAGRGLQLLFYSVGIGQISSEVPQNLSASRPQDRQFILSSKKLLLSDSGFYLCAWSVQAAGELFFGEGSRLTVL.

The V and J genes are TRBV2 and TRBJ1-6, with TRBD1 matching 7 bases. V shed 9 bases, J shed 7 bases, and the junction held 6 bases outside the gene matches. Per germline, CDR1 SNHLY and CDR2 FYNNEI. The CDR3 consists of 13 residues. CDR3 in amino acids: CASNRGVNSPLHF. In DNA form, the CDR3 reads TGTGCCAGTAACAGGGGAGTCAATTCACCCCTCCACTTT.

This chain uses TRBV4-3 with TRBJ2-7, with D possibly TRBD1 on 6 matching bases. CDR3 size: 16 residues. V was clipped by 0 bases and J by 3 bases, with 15 bases between them. CDR1 is LGHNA, CDR2 YSLEER, per germline. The CDR3 region is CASSQDFRGSGYEQYF. The CDR3 DNA sequence: TGCGCCAGCAGCCAAGATTTCAGGGGATCAGGCTACGAGCAGTACTTC.

V is TRBV21-1 and J is TRBJ2-1; the table's D gene call, TRBD2, was not cross checked with the DNA. TRBV21-1 constitutes a pseudogene. CDR3 size: 16 residues. CDR3 bases: TGTGCCAGCAGTTCTAGCGGGAGAAAATCCTACAATGAGCAGTTCTTC. Its protein product is CASSSSGRKSYNEQFF.

This chain links TRBV6-5 with TRBJ2-1; maybe TRBD1 (5 bases). CDR1 is MNHEY and CDR2 is SVGAGI in the germline V gene. V gave up 2 bases and J gave up 5 bases, with 7 bases separating them. The CDR3 contains 13 residues. CDR3 sequence reads: CASSYGRDNEQFF. DNA of the CDR3: TGTGCCAGCAGTTACGGCAGGGACAATGAGCAGTTCTTC.

The chain employs TRBV12-3 or TRBV12-4 and TRBJ2-7; maybe TRBD2 (5 bases). The CDR3 runs 13 residues. V dropped 1 base and J dropped 6 bases, with 10 bases sitting between them. CDR3 sequence reads: CASSLGAGGEQYF. The CDR3 DNA reads TGTGCCAGCAGTTTAGGGGCGGGCGGCGAGCAGTACTTC.

The chain has TRBV19 and TRBJ2-6; D gene uncertain. CDR3 length: 14 residues. Trimming removed 1 base from V and 4 bases from J, with 5 bases in between. CDR1 is LNHDA and CDR2 is SQIVND in the germline V gene (reference sequence). DNA of the CDR3: TGTGCCAGTAGTATAGCCGCGGGGGCCAACGTCCTGACTTTC. It codes for CASSIAAGANVLTF.

The genes are TRBV28 and TRBJ1-1; weak D call: TRBD1 (5 bases). Trimming stripped 5 bases from V and 0 bases from J, with 10 bases between. The CDR3 covers 14 residues. Germline lookup yields CDR1 MDHEN and CDR2 SYDVKM. CDR3 amino acids: CASSPEGMNTEAFF. Written as DNA, the CDR3 is TGTGCCAGCAGTCCGGAGGGGATGAACACTGAAGCTTTCTTT.

The rearrangement uses TRBV28 and TRBJ1-6; possibly TRBD1 for D (5 bases). V gave up 3 bases and J gave up 7 bases, with 10 bases separating them. Germline V CDR1 and CDR2: MDHEN, SYDVKM. The length of the CDR3 is 14 residues. CDR3 nucleotide sequence: TGTGCCAGCAGTTTGGGGCAGGGCAATTCACCCCTCCACTTT. This gives the protein CASSLGQGNSPLHF.

The rearrangement uses TRBV5-8 and TRBJ2-2; D may be TRBD2 (6 bases). Germline V CDR1 and CDR2: SGHTS, YDEGEE. The length of the CDR3 is 16 residues. Trimming took off 3 bases at V and 4 bases at J, with 16 bases between the two ends. The CDR3 DNA is TGTGCCAGCAGCTCCCAGGCCGGGAGTCGCACCGGGGAGCTGTTTTTT. It translates to CASSSQAGSRTGELFF.

This chain links TRBV29-1 with TRBJ2-3; 9 bases line up with TRBD2. V gave up 4 bases and J gave up 4 bases; unmatched junction bases: 9. The CDR3 is 15 residues long. Germline loops: CDR1 SQVTM, CDR2 ANQGSEA. The CDR3 sequence: CSVVGEREASDTQYF. The CDR3, as DNA: TGCAGCGTTGTTGGGGAGCGGGAGGCCTCAGATACGCAGTATTTT.

J is TRBJ2-2 and V is TRBV5-1; TRBD2 agrees at 8 bases. The CDR3 is 16 amino acids. The germline V gene has CDR1 SGHRS and CDR2 YFSETQ. J lost 1 base, V lost 4 bases, and 6 bases had no gene match. CDR3 sequence reads: CASSLYSGKNTGELFF. As DNA, the CDR3 is TGCGCCAGCAGCCTTTATAGCGGGAAGAACACCGGGGAGCTGTTTTTT.

This chain joins TRBV6-5 and TRBJ2-3, with 8 bases lining up with TRBD2. CDR1 and CDR2 (germline): MNHEY, SVGAGI. The V gene end was trimmed by 8 bases and the J gene end by 0 bases; junction bases not matched to a gene: 4. The CDR3 totals 14 residues. CDR3 loop: CASREGGSTDTQYF. CDR3 bases: TGTGCCAGCCGGGAGGGAGGTAGCACAGATACGCAGTATTTT.

This chain links TRBV6-5 with TRBJ2-7, with 7 bases identical to TRBD2. The CDR3 sequence is 15 residues long. V gave up 6 bases and J gave up 2 bases; unmatched junction bases: 10. Germline V gives CDR1 MNHEY, CDR2 SVGAGI. CDR3 protein: CASRPSRGGPYEQYF. As DNA, the CDR3 is TGTGCCAGCAGGCCCTCTAGGGGAGGGCCCTACGAGCAGTACTTC.

CDR3 bases: TGTGCCAGCAGACCAGTCCCCTCAGGACAGGGGAACACTGAAGCTTTCTTT. Translation: CASRPVPSGQGNTEAFF. The gene calls are TRBV28 and TRBJ1-1; 8 nucleotides align to TRBD1. The CDR3 contains 17 residues. J lost 1 base, V lost 6 bases, and 13 bases had no gene match. CDR1 and CDR2 from the germline V gene are MDHEN and SYDVKM.

The sample holds a few counts of this clone. The J gene is TRBJ2-1, the V gene TRBV9; 8 bases are a match to TRBD2. Germline CDR1 is SGDLS and CDR2 is YYNGEE. Trimming at V came to 3 bases and at J to 5 bases, leaving 4 bases not matched to a gene. The CDR3 is 14 amino acids. The CDR3 region has the DNA TGTGCCAGCAGCGGAGCGGGAGTCCACAATGAGCAGTTCTTC. Translating gives CASSGAGVHNEQFF.

The chain couples TRBV7-3 to TRBJ2-3; D perhaps matches TRBD2 (6 bases). V lost 0 bases and J lost 5, with 9 bases in between. The CDR3 consists of 14 residues. In germline, CDR1 is SGHTA, CDR2 FQGTGA. The CDR3 DNA reads as TGTGCCAGCAGCTTAACTGGGGGGAAAGATACGCAGTATTTT. Its protein product is CASSLTGGKDTQYF.

The sample holds a few counts of this clone. This chain connects TRBV6-4 to TRBJ1-1; no firm D call. Trimming cost V 6 bases and J 1 base, with 12 bases left between them. CDR1 and CDR2 (germline): MRHNA, SNTAGT. The CDR3 runs 14 residues. CDR3 DNA sequence: TGTGCCAGCAGACTGTCCGCGGAGAACACTGAAGCTTTCTTT. This encodes CASRLSAENTEAFF.

This chain uses TRBV7-8 with TRBJ2-7; D is possibly TRBD2 (6 bases). Trimming pared 5 bases from V and 2 bases from J, leaving 13 bases between. The CDR3 totals 14 residues. Germline CDR1 SGHVS, CDR2 FQNEAQ. The CDR3 loop is CASSPRETAYEQYF. DNA of the CDR3: TGTGCCAGCAGCCCCCGGGAGACCGCCTACGAGCAGTACTTC.